The next 14 T cell receptor beta chains were all read from a single sample in a study of T-cell reconstitution after alpha-beta-depleted transplantation in children. Using unique molecular identifiers, the investigators prepared the TCRbeta library. A single record per CDR3 protein comes from TCRdb applying MiXCR to the PCR reads. The table shows some 340,000 distinct CDR3 sequences, with about 9.3% occurring only once. Sample: PBMCs from the stem cell graft donor, taken from the stem cell graft. The receptors were gathered from a human donor who donated a stem cell graft to a child with acute lymphoblastic leukemia.

At least ten counts were recorded for this clonotype. The rearrangement uses TRBV7-9 and TRBJ2-1; 9 bases map to TRBD2. The V and J ends lost 4 bases and 2 bases, in that order; junction bases with no gene match: 18. The CDR3 runs 20 residues. Germline V gene lookup returns CDR1 SEHNR and CDR2 FQNEAQ (reference sequence). In DNA form, the CDR3 reads TGTGCCAGCAGCTCCCGAGTCAAGAACTTAGGCGGGAGGGCCTACAATGAGCAGTTCTTC. Translating it yields CASSSRVKNLGGRAYNEQFF.

The table lists this clonotype with a few counts. The chain has TRBV4-2 and TRBJ1-1, with D unresolved. The CDR3 length is 14 residues. Trimming took off 4 bases at V and 2 bases at J, with 11 bases between the two ends. Germline V gives CDR1 LGHNA, CDR2 YNFKEQ. In DNA form, the CDR3 reads TGTGCCAGCAGCCGGGAACCGACCAACACTGAAGCTTTCTTT. Translating it yields CASSREPTNTEAFF.

This clonotype turned up a few times. This chain connects TRBV7-3 to TRBJ1-1; a possible D gene is TRBD1 (5 bases). Between the trimmed V and J ends, which lost 2 bases and 6 bases, there was a span of 16 bases. The CDR3 contains 15 residues. Per the germline V gene, CDR1 is SGHTA and CDR2 is FQGTGA. For the CDR3, the DNA is TGTGCCAGCAGCTTAGTCGGCGGGGGGACCTCTGAAGCTTTCTTT. It yields the protein CASSLVGGGTSEAFF.

The table lists this clonotype with a few counts. This chain links TRBV15 with TRBJ2-5, with D possibly TRBD1 on 7 matching bases. Trimming took 3 bases from V and 0 from J, leaving 14 bases between them. The V gene's germline CDR1 is LNHNV and CDR2 YYDKDF (reference sequence). The CDR3 loop spans 16 amino acids. CDR3 bases: TGTGCCACCAGCAGCCAGACAGGGAGGTACCAAGAGACCCAGTACTTC. Its translation is CATSSQTGRYQETQYF. Together with reference TRBV15 and TRBJ2-5, the CDR3 gives the full variable domain: DAMVIQNPRYQVTQFGKPVTLSCSQTLNHNVMYWYQQKSSQAPKLLFHYYDKDFNNEADTPDNFQSRRPNTSFCFLDIRSPGLGDTAMYLCATSSQTGRYQETQYFGPGTRLLVL.

This clonotype was picked up a small number of times. V is TRBV7-9 and J is TRBJ1-3; TRBD1 might be the D (5 bases). From germline, CDR1 is SEHNR and CDR2 FQNEAQ (reference sequence). Trimming removed 0 bases from V and 0 bases from J, with 12 bases in between. The CDR3 is made up of 17 amino acids. The CDR3 DNA is TGTGCCAGCAGCTTAGCGGCGGGACTCAGCTCTGGAAACACCATATATTTT. Protein product: CASSLAAGLSSGNTIYF.

This clonotype was seen repeatedly, ten times or more. The rearrangement links TRBV6-1 to TRBJ2-7; 10 positions match TRBD1. With 3 bases clipped from V and 7 bases from J, the junction kept 6 bases outside the gene matches. Germline assignment: CDR1 MNHNS and CDR2 SASEGT. The CDR3 spans 14 residues. The CDR3 reads CASSDLGTGEEQYF. In nucleotides, the CDR3 is TGTGCCAGCAGTGACCTAGGGACAGGGGAAGAGCAGTACTTC.

This clonotype turned up a few times. The V gene is TRBV6-5, the J gene TRBJ1-5; D perhaps matches TRBD1 (5 bases). The CDR3 is made up of 14 amino acids. The V gene lost 0 bases and the J gene lost 8 bases, with 11 bases spanning the gap. CDR1 and CDR2 from the germline V gene are MNHEY and SVGAGI. The CDR3 protein is CASSYSQGTEPQHF. The CDR3 DNA reads as TGTGCCAGCAGTTACTCCCAGGGAACGGAGCCCCAGCATTTT.

The chain couples TRBV9 to TRBJ2-3; 8 bases align to TRBD2. CDR3 length: 15 residues. Germline CDR1 and CDR2: SGDLS and YYNGEE. V was clipped by 2 bases and J by 5 bases; unmatched bases: 7. As DNA, the CDR3 is TGTGCCAGCAGCGTGGGGGCGGGAGGAAGAGATACGCAGTATTTT. The encoded protein is CASSVGAGGRDTQYF. The whole variable domain, filled in from reference TRBV9 and TRBJ2-3, reads DSGVTQTPKHLITATGQRVTLRCSPRSGDLSVYWYQQSLDQGLQFLIQYYNGEERAKGNILERFSAQQFPDLHSELNLSSLELGDSALYFCASSVGAGGRDTQYFGPGTRLTVL.

This clonotype came up a few times. The V and J genes are TRBV5-1 and TRBJ1-2; D possibly corresponds to TRBD1 (5 bases). The CDR3 is 17 amino acids. CDR1 SGHRS and CDR2 YFSETQ come from the germline V gene. Trimming left V 0 bases short and J 1 base short, with 16 bases between. The CDR3 here is CASSLGLGGDLNYGYTF. Written as DNA, the CDR3 is TGCGCCAGCAGCTTGGGCCTCGGGGGGGACCTTAACTATGGCTACACCTTC.

Notes on this clonotype: One end of the junction varies from germline; a read error may be responsible. This chain uses TRBV6-2 or TRBV6-3 with TRBJ2-1, with D maybe TRBD1 (6 bases). The CDR3 has 16 amino acids. CDR1 is MNHEY, CDR2 SVGEGT, per germline. The CDR3 sequence is CASSFRDISSYNGQFF. The CDR3 nucleotides read TGTGCCAGCAGTTTCCGGGACATTTCGTCCTACAATGGGCAGTTCTTC.

In its sample, this clonotype was seen a few times. The chain uses TRBV7-9 and TRBJ1-2; D gene ambiguous. Germline V gene sequence: CDR1 SEHNR, CDR2 FQNEAQ (reference sequence). The length of the CDR3 is 13 residues. Trimming stripped 6 bases from V and 4 bases from J, with 12 bases between. The CDR3 nucleotides are TGTGCCAGCAGACAGACATCAACCTATGGCTACACCTTC. It is translated as CASRQTSTYGYTF.

The rearrangement uses TRBV7-9 and TRBJ2-7; no reliable D call. Trimming shortened V by 4 bases and J by 1 base, and 14 bases separated the two germline ends. This CDR3 has 15 amino acids. Germline CDR1 reads SEHNR; CDR2 reads FQNEAQ (reference sequence). The CDR3: CASSSTRHGSYEQYF. The CDR3 nucleotides read TGTGCCAGCAGCTCAACGAGACATGGATCCTACGAGCAGTACTTC.

This rearrangement joins TRBV28 to TRBJ1-2; TRBD1 matches at 8 bases. The CDR3 has 15 residues. CDR1 and CDR2 from the germline V gene are MDHEN and SYDVKM. The V gene end was trimmed by 6 bases and the J gene end by 0 bases; junction bases not matched to a gene: 6. CDR3 sequence (DNA): TGTGCCAGCAGCTATGCGGACAGGGCTAACTATGGCTACACCTTC. This gives the protein CASSYADRANYGYTF.

CDR3 nucleotide sequence: TGCGCCAGCAGCCGGACAGGGGGGGAACGGATACTAGCGGGATCTGAGCAGTTCTTC. As protein: CASSRTGGERILAGSEQFF. The chain recombines TRBV5-1 with TRBJ2-1; D tentatively reads TRBD1 or TRBD2 (10 bases each). The germline V gene has CDR1 SGHRS and CDR2 YFSETQ. V gave up 4 bases and J gave up 9 bases, with 32 bases separating them. This CDR3 spans 19 amino acids.